The T cell receptor beta chain under discussion was sequenced for a study of glioma-infiltrating T cells. Study conclusions and caveats: A blood CDR3 motif signature was depleted in highly divergent patients. Only very few CDR3 sequences appeared in both tissue and blood.

This clonotype appeared a few times. Antigen unknown. The iRepertoire nested amplicon-rescue multiplex PCR amplified TCR alpha and beta CDR3s from RNA. One-step reverse transcription and amplification started from approximately 100-400 ng of tissue mRNA or PBMC total RNA. TCRdb re-called the multiplex PCR reads through MiXCR, storing one row per CDR3 protein. Seen here are 300,000 to 400,000 distinct CDR3 sequences, roughly 41% observed once, and the top ten hold about 12%. Germline assignment: CDR1 MDHEN and CDR2 SYDVKM. This CDR3 region has 14 residues. V was trimmed by 6 bases and J by 0 bases, leaving 11 bases between them.

This receptor was obtained from a human donor with low-grade glioma or glioblastoma, undergoing nonglioma brain surgery, or in good health (not recorded which). The sequencing sample was made of glioma tissue, nonneoplastic brain tissue, or PBMCs (not recorded which). The chain links TRBV28 to TRBJ1-2; tentatively, D is TRBD1 (6 bases). Here the CDR3 reads CASSPTGPNYGYTF. CDR3 DNA sequence: TGTGCCAGCAGCCCGACAGGCCCTAACTATGGCTACACCTTC.